The clone carrying this T cell receptor (beta chain) has just a few counts. Its antigen is currently unknown. Per the germline V gene, CDR1 is SGHDN and CDR2 is FVKESK. V gave up 0 bases and J gave up 4 bases; unmatched junction bases: 7. The CDR3 has 17 amino acids. The record originates from a study of blood T cells in healthy people across ages. Findings and caveats of the study: Expanded clonotype shifts may have been confounded, as the donors had an unknown CMV status.

A second about 6 to 12 cycle PCR used barcoded and J-beta primers. From the 5' RACE reads, TCRdb called clonotypes with MiXCR, one entry per CDR3 protein. The sample holds some 920,000 distinct CDR3 sequences, 51% seen once. The sequencing sample was made of blood. This receptor was identified in a woman in her sixties in good health. The chain uses TRBV14 and TRBJ2-2; 8 nucleotides match TRBD2. Here the CDR3 DNA reads TGTGCCAGCAGCCAAGAATTCGGCCTAGCGGGCACCGGGGAGCTGTTTTTT. Protein: CASSQEFGLAGTGELFF. The entire variable domain, with the rest obtained from reference TRBV14 and TRBJ2-2, is as follows: EAGVTQFPSHSVIEKGQTVTLRCDPISGHDNLYWYRRVMGKEIKFLLHFVKESKQDESGMPNNRFLAERTGGTYSTLKVQPAELEDSGVYFCASSQEFGLAGTGELFFGEGSRLTVL.